The clone carrying this T cell receptor beta chain was observed a few times. Its antigen remains unknown. Quantitative molecular-barcoded 5'-RACE generated the TCR beta libraries. Each CDR3 protein is one row after TCRdb ran MiXCR on the 5' RACE reads. Among around 540,000 distinct CDR3 sequences listed, about 13% were seen once. These data are taken from a study of CD8 T cells in ankylosing spondylitis. Findings and caveats of the study: Disease-linked clones had a CD8+ phenotype and relatively low frequency in peripheral blood. Within ankylosing spondylitis blood, a TCR beta motif made up of roughly eight highly homologous variants appeared to be characteristic. From matched ankylosing spondylitis synovial fluid, disease-linked clones were reportedly recovered at significantly enriched levels. Earlier work had already found some motif variants in reactive arthritis synovial fluid and blood.

This sequence was found in a male donor with ankylosing spondylitis. The material sequenced was blood, either unsorted or a sorted T cell fraction (not recorded which).

The CDR3 sequence is CSVLGAVDTEAFF. In DNA, the CDR3 is TGCAGCGTGCTCGGGGCTGTGGACACTGAAGCTTTCTTT. The gene calls are TRBV29-1 and TRBJ1-1; D perhaps matches TRBD1 (5 bases). The length of the CDR3 is 13 residues. Germline V CDR1 and CDR2: SQVTM, ANQGSEA. Trimming pared 6 bases from V and 3 bases from J, leaving 14 bases between.